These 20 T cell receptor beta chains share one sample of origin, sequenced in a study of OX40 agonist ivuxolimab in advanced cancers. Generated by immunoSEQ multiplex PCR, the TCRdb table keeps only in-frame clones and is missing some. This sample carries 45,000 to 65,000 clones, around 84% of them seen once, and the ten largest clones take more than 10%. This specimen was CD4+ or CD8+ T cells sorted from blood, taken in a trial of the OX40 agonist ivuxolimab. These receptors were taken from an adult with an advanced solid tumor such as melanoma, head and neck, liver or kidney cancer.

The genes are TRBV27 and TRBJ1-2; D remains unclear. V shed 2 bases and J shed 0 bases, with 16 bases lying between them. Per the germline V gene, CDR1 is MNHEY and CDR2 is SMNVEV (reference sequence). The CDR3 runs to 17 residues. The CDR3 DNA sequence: TGTGCCAGCAGTTTAGGGGTTGGTGGCGTAACTAACTATGGCTACACCTTC. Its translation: CASSLGVGGVTNYGYTF.

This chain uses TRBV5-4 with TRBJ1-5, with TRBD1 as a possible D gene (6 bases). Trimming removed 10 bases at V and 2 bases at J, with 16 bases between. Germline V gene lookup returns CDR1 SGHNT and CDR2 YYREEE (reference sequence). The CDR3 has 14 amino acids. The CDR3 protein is CARTQEGGNQPQHF. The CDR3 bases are TGTGCCCGAACCCAGGAGGGGGGCAATCAGCCCCAGCATTTT.

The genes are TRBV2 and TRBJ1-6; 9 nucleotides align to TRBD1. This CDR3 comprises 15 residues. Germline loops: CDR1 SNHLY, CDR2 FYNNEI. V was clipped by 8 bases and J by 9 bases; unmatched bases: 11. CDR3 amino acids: CASGILRDRVSPLHF. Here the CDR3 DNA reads TGTGCCAGCGGGATACTCCGGGACAGGGTTTCACCCCTCCACTTT.

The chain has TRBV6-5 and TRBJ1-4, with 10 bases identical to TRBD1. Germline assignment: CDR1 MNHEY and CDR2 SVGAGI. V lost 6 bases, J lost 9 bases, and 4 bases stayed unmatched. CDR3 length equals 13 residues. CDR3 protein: CASRGTGVKKLFF. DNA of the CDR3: TGTGCCAGCAGAGGGACAGGGGTGAAAAAACTGTTTTTT.

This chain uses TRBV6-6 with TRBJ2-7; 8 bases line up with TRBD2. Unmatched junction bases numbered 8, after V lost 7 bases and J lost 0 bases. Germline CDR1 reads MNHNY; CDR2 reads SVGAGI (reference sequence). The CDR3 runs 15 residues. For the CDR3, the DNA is TGTGCCAGCACCTTTAGCGGGGAAAGCTCCTACGAGCAGTACTTC. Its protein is CASTFSGESSYEQYF.

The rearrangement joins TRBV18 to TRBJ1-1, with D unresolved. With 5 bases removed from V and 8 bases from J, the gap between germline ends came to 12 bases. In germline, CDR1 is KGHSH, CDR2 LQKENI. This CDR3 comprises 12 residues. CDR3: CASSSLQAEAFF. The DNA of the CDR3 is TGTGCCAGCTCATCCCTCCAGGCCGAAGCTTTCTTT.

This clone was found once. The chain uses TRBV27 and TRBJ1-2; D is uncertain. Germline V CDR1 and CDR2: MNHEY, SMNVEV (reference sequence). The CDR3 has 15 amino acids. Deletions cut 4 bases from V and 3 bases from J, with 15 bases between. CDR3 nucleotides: TGTGCCAGCAGTTACGGCAGGTCTACTCACTATGGCTACACCTTC. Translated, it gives CASSYGRSTHYGYTF.

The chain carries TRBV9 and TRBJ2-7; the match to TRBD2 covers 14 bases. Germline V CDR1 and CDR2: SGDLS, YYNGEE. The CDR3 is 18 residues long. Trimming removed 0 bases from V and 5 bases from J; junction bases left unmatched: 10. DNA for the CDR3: TGTGCCAGCAGCGTAGCAAGCGGGACTAGCGGGAGTAACCACGAGCAGTACTTC. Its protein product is CASSVASGTSGSNHEQYF.

The CDR3 reads CASSTGGQGSGNTIYF. The CDR3, as DNA: TGTGCCAGCAGCACGGGGGGACAGGGCTCTGGAAACACCATATATTTT. The chain is built from TRBV11-2 and TRBJ1-3; 9 bases match TRBD1. CDR3 size: 16 residues. The trim removed 5 bases at V and 0 bases at J, leaving 5 bases unmatched. Germline CDR1 is SGHAT and CDR2 is FQNNGV.

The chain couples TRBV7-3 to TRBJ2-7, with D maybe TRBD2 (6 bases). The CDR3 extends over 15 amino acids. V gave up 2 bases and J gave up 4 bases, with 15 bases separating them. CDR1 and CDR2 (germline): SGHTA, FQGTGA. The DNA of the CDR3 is TGTGCCAGCAGCTTAGGCATGCTCCGGGGGTACGAGCAGTACTTC. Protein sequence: CASSLGMLRGYEQYF.

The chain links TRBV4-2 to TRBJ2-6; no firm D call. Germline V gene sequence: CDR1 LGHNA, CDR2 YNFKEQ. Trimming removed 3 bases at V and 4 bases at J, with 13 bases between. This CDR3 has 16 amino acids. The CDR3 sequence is CASSHPGSSGANVLTF. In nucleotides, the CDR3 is TGTGCCAGCAGCCATCCCGGTTCATCCGGGGCCAACGTCCTGACTTTC.

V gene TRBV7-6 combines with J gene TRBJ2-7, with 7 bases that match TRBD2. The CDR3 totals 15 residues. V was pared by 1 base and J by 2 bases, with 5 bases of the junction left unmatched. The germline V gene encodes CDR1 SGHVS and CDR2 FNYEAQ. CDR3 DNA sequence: TGTGCCAGCAGCTTAGGGGGCGGGAGAGCCTACGAGCAGTACTTC. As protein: CASSLGGGRAYEQYF.

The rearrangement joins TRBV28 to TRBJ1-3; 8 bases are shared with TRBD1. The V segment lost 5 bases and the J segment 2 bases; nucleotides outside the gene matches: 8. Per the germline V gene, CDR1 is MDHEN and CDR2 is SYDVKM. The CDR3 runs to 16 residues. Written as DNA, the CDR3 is TGTGCCAGCAGTGTCTCTACCAGGGGGCCTGGAAACACCATATATTTT. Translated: CASSVSTRGPGNTIYF. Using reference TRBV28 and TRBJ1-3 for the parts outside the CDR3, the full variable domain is DVKVTQSSRYLVKRTGEKVFLECVQDMDHENMFWYRQDPGLGLRLIYFSYDVKMKEKGDIPEGYSVSREKKERFSLILESASTNQTSMYLCASSVSTRGPGNTIYFGEGSWLTVV.

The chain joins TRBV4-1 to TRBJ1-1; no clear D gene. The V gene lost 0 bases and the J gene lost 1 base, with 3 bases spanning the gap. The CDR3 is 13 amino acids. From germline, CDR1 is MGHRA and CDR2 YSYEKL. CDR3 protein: CASSQDRNTEAFF. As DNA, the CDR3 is TGCGCCAGCAGCCAAGACAGGAACACTGAAGCTTTCTTT.

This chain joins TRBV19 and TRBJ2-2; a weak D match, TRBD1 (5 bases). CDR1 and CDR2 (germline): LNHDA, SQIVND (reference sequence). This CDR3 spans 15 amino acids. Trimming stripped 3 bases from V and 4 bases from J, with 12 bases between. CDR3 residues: CASSIETVGTGELFF. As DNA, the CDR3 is TGTGCCAGTAGTATCGAGACAGTCGGCACCGGGGAGCTGTTTTTT.

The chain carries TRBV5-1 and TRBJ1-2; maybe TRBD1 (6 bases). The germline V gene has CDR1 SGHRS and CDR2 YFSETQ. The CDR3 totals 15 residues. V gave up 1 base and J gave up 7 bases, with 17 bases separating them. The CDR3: CASSLWGQGVSGYTF. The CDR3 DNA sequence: TGCGCCAGCAGCTTGTGGGGGCAGGGAGTAAGTGGCTACACCTTC.

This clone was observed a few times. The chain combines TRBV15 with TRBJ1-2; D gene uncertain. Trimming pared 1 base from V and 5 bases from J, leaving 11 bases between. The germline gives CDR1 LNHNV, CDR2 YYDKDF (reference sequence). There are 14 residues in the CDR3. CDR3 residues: CATSRGGDGYGYTF. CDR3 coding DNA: TGTGCCACCAGCAGAGGCGGGGATGGGTATGGCTACACCTTC. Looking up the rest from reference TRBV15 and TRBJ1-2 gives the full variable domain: DAMVIQNPRYQVTQFGKPVTLSCSQTLNHNVMYWYQQKSSQAPKLLFHYYDKDFNNEADTPDNFQSRRPNTSFCFLDIRSPGLGDTAMYLCATSRGGDGYGYTFGSGTRLTVV.

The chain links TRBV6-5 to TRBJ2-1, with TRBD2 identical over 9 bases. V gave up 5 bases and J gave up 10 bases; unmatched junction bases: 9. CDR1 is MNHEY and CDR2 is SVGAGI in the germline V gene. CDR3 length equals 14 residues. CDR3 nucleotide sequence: TGTGCCAGCAGTGAGGCGGGAGGGCTCGGGGAGCAGTTCTTC. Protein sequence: CASSEAGGLGEQFF.

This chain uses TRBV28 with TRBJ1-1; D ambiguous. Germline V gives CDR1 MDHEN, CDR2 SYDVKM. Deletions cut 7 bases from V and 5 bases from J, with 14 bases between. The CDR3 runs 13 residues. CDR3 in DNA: TGTGCCAGCACGGAGGGAGCAACAACTGAAGCTTTCTTT. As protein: CASTEGATTEAFF.

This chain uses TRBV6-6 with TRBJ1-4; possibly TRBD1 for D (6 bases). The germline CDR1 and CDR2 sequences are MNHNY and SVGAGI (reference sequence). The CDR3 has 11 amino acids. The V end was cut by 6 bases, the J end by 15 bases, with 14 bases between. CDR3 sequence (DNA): TGTGCCAGCAGGGGGGACATCGCTTTGTTTTTT. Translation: CASRGDIALFF.